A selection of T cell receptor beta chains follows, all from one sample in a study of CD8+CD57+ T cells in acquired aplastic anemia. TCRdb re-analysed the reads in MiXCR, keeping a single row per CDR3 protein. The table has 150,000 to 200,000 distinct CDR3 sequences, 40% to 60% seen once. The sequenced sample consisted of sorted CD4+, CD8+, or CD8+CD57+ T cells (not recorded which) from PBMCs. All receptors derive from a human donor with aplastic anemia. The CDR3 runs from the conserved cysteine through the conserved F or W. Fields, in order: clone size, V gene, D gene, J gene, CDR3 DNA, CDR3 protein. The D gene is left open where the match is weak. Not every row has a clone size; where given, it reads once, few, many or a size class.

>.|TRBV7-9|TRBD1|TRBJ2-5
TGTGCCAGCGGCTTAGGACAGGTACAAGAGACCCAGTACTTC
CASGLGQVQETQYF
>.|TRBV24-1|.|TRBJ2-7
TGTGCCACCAGGGGGCTATACGAGCAGTACTTC
CATRGLYEQYF
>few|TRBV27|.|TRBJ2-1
TGTGCCAGCAGTTTAACGCGGGCGAGCCATGAGCAGTTCTTC
CASSLTRASHEQFF
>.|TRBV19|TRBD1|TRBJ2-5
TGTGCCAGTAGTATGGACAGGACAACGACCCAGTACTTC
CASSMDRTTTQYF
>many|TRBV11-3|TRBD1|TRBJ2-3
TGTGCCAGCAGAAACAGGGGGAGCACAGATACGCAGTATTTT
CASRNRGSTDTQYF
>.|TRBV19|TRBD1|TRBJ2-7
TGTGCCAGTAGCGGACAGGGTTTCGGCTCCTACGAGCAGTACTTC
CASSGQGFGSYEQYF
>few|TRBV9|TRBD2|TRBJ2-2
TGTGCCAGCAGCCCAGGACTAGCGGTCATCTTCACCGGGGAGCTGTTTTTT
CASSPGLAVIFTGELFF
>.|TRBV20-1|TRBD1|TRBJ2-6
TGCAGTGCCTCGGCCCCAGGGGGCGGGGCCAACGTCCTGACTTTC
CSASAPGGGANVLTF
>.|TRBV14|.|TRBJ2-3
TGTGCCAGCAGCGGCCCTCGGGGGAAGAGCACAGATACGCAGTATTTT
CASSGPRGKSTDTQYF
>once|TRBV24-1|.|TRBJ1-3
TGTGCCACCAGTGATGGCCCTGGAAACACCATATATTTT
CATSDGPGNTIYF
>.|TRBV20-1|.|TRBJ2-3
TGCAGTGCTAGAGATCCTCCGGGGGTGGGAGATACGCAGTATTTT
CSARDPPGVGDTQYF
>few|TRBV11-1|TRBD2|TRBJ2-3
TGTGCCAGCAGCGCGGGGACTAGCGGGGGCACAGATACGCAGTATTTT
CASSAGTSGGTDTQYF
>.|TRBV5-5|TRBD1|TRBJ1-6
TGTGCCAGCAGCTCCGCCGGGACAGGCCAGCATTCACCCCTCCACTTT
CASSSAGTGQHSPLHF
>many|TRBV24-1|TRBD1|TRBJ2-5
TGTGCCACCAGTGACCTATCCGGGACAGGACAAGAGACCCAGTACTTC
CATSDLSGTGQETQYF
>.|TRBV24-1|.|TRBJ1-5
TGTGCCACCAGTGATTTAGTCCCTGTTTTCTATTTT
CATSDLVPVFYF
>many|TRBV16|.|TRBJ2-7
TGTGCCAGCAGCCCACCTACAGGGAACGAGCAGTACTTC
CASSPPTGNEQYF
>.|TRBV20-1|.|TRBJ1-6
TGCAGTGCTAGAGTCCAGGGGTCTTATAATTCACCCCTCCACTTT
CSARVQGSYNSPLHF
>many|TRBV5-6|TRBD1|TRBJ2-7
TGTGCCAGCAGCACCTGGACAGGGTATTACGAGCAGTACTTC
CASSTWTGYYEQYF
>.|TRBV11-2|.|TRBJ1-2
TGTGCCAGCAGCTTAGATCTCAGGATTGTTAACTATGGCTACACCTTC
CASSLDLRIVNYGYTF
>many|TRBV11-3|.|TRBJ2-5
TGTGCCAGCAGCTTCCCAATTGGGACACTGGGTGAAGAGACCCAGTACTTC
CASSFPIGTLGEETQYF
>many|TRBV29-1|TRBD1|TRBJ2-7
TGCAGCGGGGTGACAGGGGGGGACTACGAGCAGTACTTC
CSGVTGGDYEQYF
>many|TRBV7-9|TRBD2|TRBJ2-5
TGTGCCAGCAGCTATTCGGGGGGGCAGAGAGAGACCCAGTACTTC
CASSYSGGQRETQYF
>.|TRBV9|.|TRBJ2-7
TGTGCCAGCAGCGTAGCGGGACACGAGCAGTACTTC
CASSVAGHEQYF
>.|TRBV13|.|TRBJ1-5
TGTGCCAGCAGCTTATTCGGTCAGCCCCAGCATTTT
CASSLFGQPQHF
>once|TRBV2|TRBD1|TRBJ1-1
TGTGCCAGCAGGCAGGACAGGCTACCTGAAGCTTTCTTT
CASRQDRLPEAFF
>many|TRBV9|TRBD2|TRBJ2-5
TGTGCCAGCTCTAGCGGGAGGGGGGGAGAGACCCAGTACTTC
CASSSGRGGETQYF
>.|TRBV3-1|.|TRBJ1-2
TGTGCCAGCAGCCACCCCGCCGGGGATGGCTACACCTTC
CASSHPAGDGYTF
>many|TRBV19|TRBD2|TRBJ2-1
TGTGCCAGTAGTATAGTTGGACTAGCCAGCAATGAGCAGTTCTTC
CASSIVGLASNEQFF
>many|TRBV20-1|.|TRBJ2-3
TGCAGTGCCGCGGGCACAGATACGCAGTATTTT
CSAAGTDTQYF
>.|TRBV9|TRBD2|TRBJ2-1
TGTGCCAGCAGCGAAGAGACTAGCGGGTCCTACAATGAGCAGTTCTTC
CASSEETSGSYNEQFF
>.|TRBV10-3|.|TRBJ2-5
TGTGCCATCAGGGACGGGTCCGCCGGGGAGACCCAGTACTTC
CAIRDGSAGETQYF
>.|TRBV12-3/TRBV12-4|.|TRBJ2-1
TGTGCCAGCAGTTCCCCGATTGCTCAGCAGTTTTTC
CASSSPIAQQFF
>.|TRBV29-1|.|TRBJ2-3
TGCAGCGTTGTCGATCCGGCTATCAGCACAGATACGCAGTATTTT
CSVVDPAISTDTQYF
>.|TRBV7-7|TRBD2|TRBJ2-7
TGTGCTAGCAGCTTATTAGCGGGAGACCCCTACGAGCAGTACTTC
CASSLLAGDPYEQYF
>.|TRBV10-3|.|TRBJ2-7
TGTGCCATCAGTGGGTCCAGCGGACAGGAGCAGTACTTC
CAISGSSGQEQYF
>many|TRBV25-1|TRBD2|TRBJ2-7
TGTGCCAGCAGTGGCATTAGCGGGTGGGGATCCTACGAGCAGTACTTC
CASSGISGWGSYEQYF
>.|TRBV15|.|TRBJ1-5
TGTGCCACCAGCAGGGCGGTCCAACAGCCCCAGCATTTT
CATSRAVQQPQHF
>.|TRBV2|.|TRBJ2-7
TGTGCTAGCAGTGAAGCACCTTCCTACGAGCAGTACTTC
CASSEAPSYEQYF
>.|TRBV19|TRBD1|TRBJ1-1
TGTGCCAGTAGCCGACAGGGGAGAGGCACTGAAGCTTTCTTT
CASSRQGRGTEAFF
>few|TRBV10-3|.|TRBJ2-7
TGTGCCATCAGTGGAGCCCTTGGGGCCTACGAGCAGTACTTC
CAISGALGAYEQYF
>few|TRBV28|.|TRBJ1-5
TGTGCCAGCAGTCGGACAGCCGGCAATCAGCCCCAGCATTTT
CASSRTAGNQPQHF
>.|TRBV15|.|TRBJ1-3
TGTGCCACCAGCAGAGATACTGGAAACACCATATATTTT
CATSRDTGNTIYF
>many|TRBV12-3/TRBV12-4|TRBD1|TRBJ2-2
TGTGCCAGCAGTCAACCGACAGGGCCCGGGGAGCTGTTTTTT
CASSQPTGPGELFF
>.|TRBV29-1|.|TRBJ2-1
TGCAGCGTGAGCCGGCCGGGGAATGAGCAGTTCTTC
CSVSRPGNEQFF
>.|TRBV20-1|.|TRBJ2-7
TGCAGTGCTAGAGGGCTGGGGAGCTACGAGCAGTACTTC
CSARGLGSYEQYF
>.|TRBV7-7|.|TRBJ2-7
TGTGCCAGCAGTCCAGGGGAGGAGTACGAGCAGTACTTC
CASSPGEEYEQYF
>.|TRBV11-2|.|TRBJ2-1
TGTGCCAGCAGCTTAGAAAGGGTATGGTCTTACAATGAGCAGTTCTTC
CASSLERVWSYNEQFF
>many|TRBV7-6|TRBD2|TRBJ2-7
TGTGCCAGCAGCCCATTTGGCGGGAGGGCCGGGTCCTACGAGCAGTACTTC
CASSPFGGRAGSYEQYF
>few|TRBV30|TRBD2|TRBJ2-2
TGTGCCTGCGAGACTAGCCCGAACACCGGGGAGCTGTTTTTC
CACETSPNTGELFF
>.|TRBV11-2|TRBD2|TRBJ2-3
TGTGCCAGCAGCCTCTTGGGGGGGGACACAGATACGCAGTATTTT
CASSLLGGDTDTQYF